This T cell receptor beta chain was captured in a study of control samples from healthy donors and cancer patients. Assay: immunoSEQ multiplex PCR; the TCRdb copy retains only in-frame clones and omits some. The sample carries 130,000 to 150,000 clones, 93% recorded once. Germline V gene data show CDR1 as ENHRY and CDR2 as SYGVKD. V lost 4 bases to trimming and J lost 5 bases; unmatched junction nucleotides: 10. CDR3 length equals 16 residues. The chain couples TRBV10-3 to TRBJ2-1, with TRBD1 matching over 8 bases. This TCR was recovered from a young man in good health. Sequenced: blood. The CDR3 DNA is TGTGCCATCAGTGGGGTGAGACAGGGGATCCACAATGAGCAGTTCTTC. Amino acid sequence: CAISGVRQGIHNEQFF.